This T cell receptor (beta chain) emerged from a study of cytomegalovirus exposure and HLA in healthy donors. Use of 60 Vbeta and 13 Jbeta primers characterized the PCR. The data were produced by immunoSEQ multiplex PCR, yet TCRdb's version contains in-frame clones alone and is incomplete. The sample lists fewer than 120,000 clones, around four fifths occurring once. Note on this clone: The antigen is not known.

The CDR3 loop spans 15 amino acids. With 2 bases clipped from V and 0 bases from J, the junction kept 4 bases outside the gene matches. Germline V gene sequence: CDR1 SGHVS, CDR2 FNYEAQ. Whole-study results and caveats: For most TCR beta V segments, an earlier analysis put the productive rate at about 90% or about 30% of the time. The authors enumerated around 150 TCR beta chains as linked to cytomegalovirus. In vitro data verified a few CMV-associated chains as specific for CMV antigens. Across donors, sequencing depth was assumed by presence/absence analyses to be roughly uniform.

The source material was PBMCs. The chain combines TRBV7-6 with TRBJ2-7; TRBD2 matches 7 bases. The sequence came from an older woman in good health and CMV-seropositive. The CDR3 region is CASSLYAGDSYEQYF. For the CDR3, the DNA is TGTGCCAGCAGCTTATATGCGGGGGACTCCTACGAGCAGTACTTC.